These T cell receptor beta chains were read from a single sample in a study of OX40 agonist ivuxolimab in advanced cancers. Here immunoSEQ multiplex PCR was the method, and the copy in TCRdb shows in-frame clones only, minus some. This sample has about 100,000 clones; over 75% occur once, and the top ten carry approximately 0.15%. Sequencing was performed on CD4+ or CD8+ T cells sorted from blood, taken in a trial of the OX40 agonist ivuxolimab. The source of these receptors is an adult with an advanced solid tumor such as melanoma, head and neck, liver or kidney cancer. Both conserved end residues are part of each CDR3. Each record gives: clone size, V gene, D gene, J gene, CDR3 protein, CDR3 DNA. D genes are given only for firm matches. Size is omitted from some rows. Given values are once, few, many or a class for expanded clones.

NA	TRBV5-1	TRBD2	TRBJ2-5	CASNPAGGETQYF	TGCGCCAGCAACCCCGCGGGAGGTGAGACCCAGTACTTC
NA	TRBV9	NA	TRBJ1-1	CASSNSGGLKNTEAFF	TGTGCCAGCAGCAACTCTGGGGGGCTGAAGAACACTGAAGCTTTCTTT
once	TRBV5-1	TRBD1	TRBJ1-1	CASSRDSGTEAFF	TGCGCCAGCAGTCGGGACAGTGGCACTGAAGCTTTCTTT
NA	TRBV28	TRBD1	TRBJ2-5	CASSPHRGRAWEQYF	TGTGCCAGCAGCCCTCACAGGGGTCGCGCATGGGAGCAGTACTTC
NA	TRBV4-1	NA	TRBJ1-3	CASSQPVRAGNTIYF	TGCGCCAGCAGCCAACCCGTCAGGGCTGGAAACACCATATATTTT
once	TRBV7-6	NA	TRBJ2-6	CASSLYGVSGANVLTF	TGTGCCAGCAGCTTATACGGAGTGTCGGGGGCCAACGTCCTGACTTTC
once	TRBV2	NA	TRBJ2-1	CASSRTIGYNEQFF	TGTGCCAGCAGTCGGACCATCGGGTACAATGAGCAGTTCTTC
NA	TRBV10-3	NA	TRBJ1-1	CAISLEGNTEAFF	TGTGCCATCAGCCTCGAGGGGAACACTGAAGCTTTCTTT
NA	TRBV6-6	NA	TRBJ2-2	CASSSTGTGELFF	TGTGCCAGCAGTTCTACGGGCACCGGGGAGCTGTTTTTT
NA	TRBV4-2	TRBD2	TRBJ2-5	CASSQDLGGETQYF	TGTGCCAGCAGCCAAGATCTGGGGGGGGAGACCCAGTACTTC
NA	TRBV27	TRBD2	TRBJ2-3	CASSWGGTLTDTQYF	TGTGCCAGCAGTTGGGGGGGAACGCTCACAGATACGCAGTATTTT
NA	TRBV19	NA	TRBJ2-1	CASSIVGYSNEQFF	TGTGCCAGTAGTATAGTAGGGTACAGCAATGAGCAGTTCTTC
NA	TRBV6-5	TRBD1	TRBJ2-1	CASSDRVYGNEQFF	TGTGCCAGCAGTGACAGGGTTTATGGGAATGAGCAGTTCTTC
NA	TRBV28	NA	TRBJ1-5	CASSLTRTVFVGQPQHF	TGTGCCAGCAGTTTAACCAGGACAGTGTTCGTCGGTCAGCCCCAGCATTTT
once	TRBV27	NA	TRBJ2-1	CASSPSTQGHEQFF	TGTGCCAGCAGTCCATCCACCCAGGGCCATGAGCAGTTCTTC
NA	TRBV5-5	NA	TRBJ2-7	CASSFVRGVDEQYF	TGTGCCAGCAGCTTTGTGAGGGGAGTAGACGAGCAGTACTTC
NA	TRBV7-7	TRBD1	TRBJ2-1	CASSRSDRRPYNEQFF	TGTGCCAGCAGCCGATCGGACAGGCGCCCTTACAATGAGCAGTTCTTC
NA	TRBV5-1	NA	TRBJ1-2	CASSLAQGAYGYTF	TGCGCCAGCAGCTTGGCCCAGGGTGCCTATGGCTACACCTTC
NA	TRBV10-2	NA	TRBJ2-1	CASRPPGRRGDEQFF	TGCGCCAGCAGACCGCCGGGCAGGAGAGGGGATGAGCAGTTCTTC